Shown below are 5 T cell receptor beta chains from a single sample sequenced in a study of CD8 T cells in Susac syndrome (dated by TCRdb to about 2019). Receptor libraries were prepared by the immunoSEQ multiplex PCR assay. RNA was extracted using the RNeasy kit, and about 0.5 to 1 microgram was reverse transcribed with random hexamers. TCRdb reanalyzed the raw reads on its own, using fastp at Q25 for trimming and MiXCR for clone calling, and kept in-frame beta chains. Rows with a matching CDR3 protein are joined into one entry that keeps the most common DNA and genes. The sample table contains approximately 180,000 distinct CDR3 sequences; only one count was recorded for roughly 90% of them. Of the sample, over 0.075% falls within the top ten clones. The specimen was CD4+ T cells from PBMCs. The receptors originated from a human donor with Susac syndrome.

This rearrangement joins TRBV18 to TRBJ1-1; D is possibly TRBD1 (6 bases). Trimming shortened V by 0 bases and J by 1 base, and 18 bases separated the two germline ends. Per the germline V gene, CDR1 is KGHSH and CDR2 is LQKENI. This CDR3 is 18 amino acids long. The CDR3 nucleotides are TGTGCCAGCTCACCACCGGGGGGTATCTTACAGGGGAACACTGAAGCTTTCTTT. Residues: CASSPPGGILQGNTEAFF.

The chain joins TRBV19 to TRBJ2-7; D is possibly TRBD2 (5 bases). CDR3 length equals 15 residues. Trimming cost V 6 bases and J 4 bases, with 19 bases left between them. Germline V CDR1 and CDR2: LNHDA, SQIVND (reference sequence). In nucleotides, the CDR3 is TGTGCCAGTAGAGTTTTCGCGGGTCATCCGTACGAGCAGTACTTC. Translating gives CASRVFAGHPYEQYF.

J is TRBJ1-6 and V is TRBV19; D is undetermined. The V gene's germline CDR1 is LNHDA and CDR2 SQIVND (reference sequence). The CDR3 consists of 13 residues. Trimming stripped 1 base from V and 8 bases from J, with 6 bases between. The CDR3, as DNA: TGTGCCAGTAGTATAGGGGGAGATTCACCCCTCCACTTT. This gives the protein CASSIGGDSPLHF.

The V and J genes are TRBV28 and TRBJ2-1; possible D gene TRBD2, 6 bases. The length of the CDR3 is 13 residues. Germline V gene sequence: CDR1 MDHEN, CDR2 SYDVKM. Trimming pared 6 bases from V and 2 bases from J, leaving 8 bases between. CDR3 nucleotides: TGTGCCAGCAGGGAGGGAGCCTACAATGAGCAGTTCTTC. It encodes CASREGAYNEQFF.

In this sample, this clonotype turned up a few times. The chain joins TRBV6-1 to TRBJ2-1, with no clear D. CDR3 size: 13 residues. Germline CDR1 reads MNHNS; CDR2 reads SASEGT. Trimming removed 4 bases at V and 6 bases at J, with 10 bases between. CDR3 region: CASSVIQSNEQFF. The CDR3 nucleotides are TGTGCCAGCAGTGTTATACAAAGCAATGAGCAGTTCTTC.